This T cell receptor beta chain was found in a study of blood T cell repertoires in COVID-19. Study as a whole: Acute-phase and convalescent COVID-19 samples originated in the United States, Italy and Spain. PBMCs, B-cell-depleted T cells, or T cells were the source of the cDNA or gDNA that made up the material.

In the source study's methods: Reference gene primer amplification gave estimated nucleated cell counts. Sequencing used immunoSEQ multiplex PCR; TCRdb keeps in-frame clones, though not all of them. That table is the source of V, J and clone size, and D and trimming were worked out from the DNA. The table includes under 200,000 clones, more than 70% detected once. Sequenced input: peripheral blood. This clonotype was sampled from a woman in her 70s who had recovered from COVID-19.

The CDR3 spells CASSYDTGLAIYEQYF. The CDR3 DNA is TGTGCCAGCAGTTACGACACGGGACTAGCGATCTACGAGCAGTACTTC. The chain is built from TRBV6-6 and TRBJ2-7, with TRBD2 identical over 10 bases. This CDR3 is 16 amino acids long. Germline CDR1 MNHNY, CDR2 SVGAGI (reference sequence). With V trimmed by 2 bases and J by 3 bases, 7 bases remained unmatched.